Listed below are T cell receptor beta chains from one sample, sequenced in a study of PD-1 blockade in classical Hodgkin lymphoma. Assay: immunoSEQ multiplex PCR; the TCRdb copy retains only in-frame clones and omits some. The top ten hold nearly 5.5% of the sample, which has some 10,000 clones, around four fifths seen once. This sample comprised peripheral blood mononuclear cells (PBMCs), obtained before the second cycle of nivolumab. Receptor source: a human donor with classical Hodgkin lymphoma. CDR3s include the opening cysteine and the closing phenylalanine or tryptophan. D genes are given only for firm matches. Where a row states a size, it is once, few, many or the class of an expanded clone; other rows omit it.

J	D	V	size	CDR3	DNA
TRBJ2-5	.	TRBV5-4	.	CASSLASGRQETQYF	TGTGCCAGCAGCTTGGCCTCAGGGCGGCAAGAGACCCAGTACTTC
TRBJ2-1	TRBD2	TRBV28	.	CASSLLAGGPNEQFF	TGTGCCAGCAGTTTACTGGCGGGGGGGCCCAATGAGCAGTTCTTC
TRBJ2-1	.	TRBV9	.	CASSITRQGENEQFF	TGTGCCAGCAGCATAACCCGCCAGGGAGAAAATGAGCAGTTCTTC
TRBJ2-5	.	TRBV7-9	.	CASSSVTRGGETQYF	TGTGCCAGCAGCTCCGTGACACGGGGCGGGGAGACCCAGTACTTC
TRBJ2-5	.	TRBV12-5	.	CASGSGLGYVETQYF	TGTGCTAGTGGTTCGGGACTCGGTTACGTAGAGACCCAGTACTTC
TRBJ2-5	.	TRBV27	.	CASGVGWTQYF	TGTGCGTCAGGGGTCGGCTGGACCCAGTACTTC
TRBJ1-2	TRBD1	TRBV5-1	.	CASSQGQAQEYGYTF	TGCGCCAGCAGCCAAGGACAGGCTCAGGAGTATGGCTACACCTTC
TRBJ1-1	.	TRBV9	.	CASSGGTQTEAFF	TGTGCCAGCAGCGGGGGCACCCAGACTGAAGCTTTCTTT
TRBJ2-7	.	TRBV5-6	few	CASSTRLEWHSYEQYF	TGTGCCAGCAGCACCCGACTAGAGTGGCACTCCTACGAGCAGTACTTC
TRBJ2-1	.	TRBV6-1	.	CASSEAQRPGNEQFF	TGTGCCAGCAGTGAAGCTCAGAGACCGGGCAATGAGCAGTTCTTC
TRBJ1-5	.	TRBV11-1	.	CASSYDSYQPQHF	TGTGCCAGCAGCTATGACAGTTATCAGCCCCAGCATTTT
TRBJ2-7	TRBD1	TRBV10-3	.	CAITGGLSYEQYF	TGTGCCATCACAGGGGGCTTATCGTACGAGCAGTACTTC
TRBJ2-7	TRBD1	TRBV7-6	few	CASSLRDRVDEQYF	TGTGCCAGCAGCTTAAGAGACAGGGTGGACGAGCAGTACTTC
TRBJ2-3	TRBD2	TRBV9	once	CASSLSGRSADTQYF	TGTGCCAGCAGCCTAAGCGGGAGGAGCGCAGATACGCAGTATTTT
TRBJ1-5	TRBD1	TRBV18	once	CASSPGQGKVPQHF	TGTGCCAGCTCTCCTGGACAGGGGAAAGTGCCCCAGCATTTT
TRBJ2-5	TRBD1	TRBV5-5	once	CASSHDRGRNQETQYF	TGTGCCAGCAGCCACGACAGGGGGCGCAACCAAGAGACCCAGTACTTC
TRBJ2-7	TRBD1	TRBV19	.	CASSMGDSYEQYF	TGTGCCAGTAGTATGGGGGACAGCTACGAGCAGTACTTC
TRBJ2-3	.	TRBV5-4	.	CASSWSTDTQYF	TGTGCCAGCAGCTGGAGCACAGATACGCAGTATTTT
TRBJ1-3	TRBD1	TRBV6-6	few	CASSYTTGPGNTIYF	TGTGCCAGCAGTTACACGACAGGGCCTGGAAACACCATATATTTT
TRBJ2-1	TRBD2	TRBV7-7	.	CASSPGLAANEQFF	TGTGCCAGCAGCCCAGGACTAGCGGCCAATGAGCAGTTCTTC
TRBJ2-5	.	TRBV5-5	.	CASSWDWETQYF	TGTGCCAGCAGCTGGGACTGGGAGACCCAGTACTTC
TRBJ2-1	TRBD2	TRBV10-2	.	CASSETSGSSRDEQFF	TGCGCCAGCAGTGAAACTAGCGGGAGTTCGAGGGATGAGCAGTTCTTC
TRBJ1-1	.	TRBV2	.	CASSEPRGPRGFAEAFF	TGTGCCAGCAGTGAACCTAGAGGGCCCAGAGGGTTCGCTGAAGCTTTCTTT
TRBJ2-1	TRBD2	TRBV5-1	.	CASSAGTSGGNEQFF	TGCGCCAGCAGCGCCGGGACTAGCGGGGGGAATGAGCAGTTCTTC
TRBJ2-2	.	TRBV18	few	CASSPQNTGELFF	TGTGCCAGCTCACCACAAAACACCGGGGAGCTGTTTTTT
TRBJ1-1	.	TRBV6-5	few	CASSYLARLNTEAFF	TGTGCCAGCAGTTACTTGGCCAGACTGAACACTGAAGCTTTCTTT
TRBJ2-7	.	TRBV5-6	.	CASSLRHPNSYEQYF	TGTGCCAGCAGCTTGCGTCACCCGAACTCCTACGAGCAGTACTTC
TRBJ1-3	.	TRBV11-2	.	CASSLAPWDSGNTIYF	TGTGCCAGCAGCTTAGCCCCTTGGGACTCTGGAAACACCATATATTTT
TRBJ2-7	.	TRBV28	.	CASRDDGTYEQYF	TGTGCCAGCAGAGACGACGGCACCTACGAGCAGTACTTC
TRBJ1-2	.	TRBV28	.	CASSSTGGGYGYTF	TGTGCCAGCAGTTCAACAGGTGGAGGCTATGGCTACACCTTC
TRBJ2-2	.	TRBV9	.	CASPVVGELFF	TGTGCCAGCCCCGTAGTGGGGGAGCTGTTTTTT
TRBJ1-3	.	TRBV9	.	CASSPDKSRYSGNTIYF	TGTGCCAGCAGCCCCGATAAGTCGAGGTACTCTGGAAACACCATATATTTT
TRBJ2-3	.	TRBV6-6	.	CASSALRGDTQYF	TGTGCCAGCTCTGCCCTACGGGGCGATACGCAGTATTTT